This T cell receptor (beta chain) was sequenced for a study of blood T cell repertoires in COVID-19. This clone was seen at least ten times. Original data processing: Estimation of nucleated cell counts relied on the amplification of reference gene primers. The table came from immunoSEQ multiplex PCR; TCRdb's copy has only in-frame clones and leaves some out. The DNA gave D and trimming, while V, J and clone size come from that table. The table shows about 200,000 clones, with just over 85% occurring only once. The sequenced sample was PBMCs or T cells enriched from blood (not recorded which). This clonotype originated in a woman aged 40 to 50 with acute COVID-19.

The CDR3 coding sequence is TGTGCCAGCAAACAGTACGATAATTCACCCCTCCACTTT. This codes for CASKQYDNSPLHF. This chain joins TRBV2 and TRBJ1-6; D is unclear. Germline CDR1 reads SNHLY; CDR2 reads FYNNEI. Deletions cut 7 bases from V and 5 bases from J, with 9 bases between. The CDR3 consists of 13 residues.